This T cell receptor beta chain came from a study of T-cell memory formation after mild COVID-19. Background on the study: TCR clusters mostly belonged to single donors. Study results and caveats: CD4+ contracting clones were mainly CM and EM; CD8+ ones, EMRA.

Per the germline V gene, CDR1 is DFQATT and CDR2 is SNEGSKA (reference sequence). The CDR3 extends over 17 amino acids. A remark on this clonotype: Its antigen is undetermined.

One entry per CDR3 protein results from TCRdb running MiXCR on the 5' RACE reads. The sample consists of 400,000 to 500,000 distinct CDR3 sequences, around 20% of them appearing once. The chain is built from TRBV20-1 and TRBJ2-1, with 10 bases that match TRBD1. The sequenced material came from PBMCs or a T cell subset sorted from them (not recorded which). The TCR originated in an adult woman who had mild COVID-19 (a few samples of this study predate the infection). Cell type and time point are not known. The CDR3 sequence: CSAIYLRAGQGRNEQFF. The CDR3 region has the DNA TGCAGCGCAATCTACCTTCGTGCGGGACAGGGGAGGAATGAGCAGTTCTTC.